This T cell receptor (beta chain) is from a study of T cell responses to AZD1222 COVID-19 vaccine. TCRdb's copy holds only in-frame clones and misses some; the assay was immunoSEQ multiplex PCR. The repertoire includes 100,000 or so clones, over 75% of them detected once, and 1.3% sits in the top ten. This material consisted of peripheral blood, taken on day 0 of AZD1222 vaccination. The source is an adult in good health.

CDR3 DNA sequence: TGTGCCAGCAGTGCCGGGACAGGGTTTGCCAGGGGCGCAGAAAAACTGTTTTTT. Translated, it gives CASSAGTGFARGAEKLFF. The chain recombines TRBV2 with TRBJ1-4, with 9 bases aligning to TRBD1. The CDR3 runs 18 residues. The trim removed 4 bases at V and 8 bases at J, leaving 17 bases unmatched. Germline assignment: CDR1 SNHLY and CDR2 FYNNEI. Based on the CDR3 plus reference TRBV2 and TRBJ1-4, the full variable domain is EPEVTQTPSHQVTQMGQEVILRCVPISNHLYFYWYRQILGQKVEFLVSFYNNEISEKSEIFDDQFSVERPDGSNFTLKIRSTKLEDSAMYFCASSAGTGFARGAEKLFFGSGTQLSVL.